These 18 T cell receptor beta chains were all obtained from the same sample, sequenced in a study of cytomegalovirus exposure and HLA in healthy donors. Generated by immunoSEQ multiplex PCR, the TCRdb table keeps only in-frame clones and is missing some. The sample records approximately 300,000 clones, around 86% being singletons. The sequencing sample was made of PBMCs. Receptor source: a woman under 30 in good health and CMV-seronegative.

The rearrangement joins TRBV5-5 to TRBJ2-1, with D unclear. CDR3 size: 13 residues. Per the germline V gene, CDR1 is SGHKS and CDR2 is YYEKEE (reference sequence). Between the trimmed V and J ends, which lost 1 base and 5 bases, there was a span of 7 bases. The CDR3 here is CASSLNSNNEQFF. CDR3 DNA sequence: TGTGCCAGCAGCTTGAACAGCAACAATGAGCAGTTCTTC.

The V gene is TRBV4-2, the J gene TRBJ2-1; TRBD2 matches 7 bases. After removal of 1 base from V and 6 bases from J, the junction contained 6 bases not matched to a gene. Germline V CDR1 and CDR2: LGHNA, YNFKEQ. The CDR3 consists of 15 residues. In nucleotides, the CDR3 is TGTGCCAGCAGCCAAGTGCGCGGGGGACCCAATGAGCAGTTCTTC. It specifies CASSQVRGGPNEQFF.

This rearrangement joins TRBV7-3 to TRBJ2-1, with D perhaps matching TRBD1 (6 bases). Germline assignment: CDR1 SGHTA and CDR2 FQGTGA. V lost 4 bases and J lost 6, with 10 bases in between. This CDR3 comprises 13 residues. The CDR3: CASSSTGSNEQFF. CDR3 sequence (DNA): TGTGCCAGCAGCTCGACAGGATCCAATGAGCAGTTCTTC. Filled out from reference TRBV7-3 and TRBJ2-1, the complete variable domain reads GAGVSQTPSNKVTEKGKYVELRCDPISGHTALYWYRQSLGQGPEFLIYFQGTGAADDSGLPNDRFFAVRPEGSVSTLKIQRTERGDSAVYLCASSSTGSNEQFFGPGTRLTVL.

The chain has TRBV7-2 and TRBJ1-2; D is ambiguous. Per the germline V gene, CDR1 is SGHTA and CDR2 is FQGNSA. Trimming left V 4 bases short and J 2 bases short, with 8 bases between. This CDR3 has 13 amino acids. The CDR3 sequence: CASSYPGNYGYTF. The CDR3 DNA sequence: TGTGCCAGCAGCTACCCGGGAAACTATGGCTACACCTTC.

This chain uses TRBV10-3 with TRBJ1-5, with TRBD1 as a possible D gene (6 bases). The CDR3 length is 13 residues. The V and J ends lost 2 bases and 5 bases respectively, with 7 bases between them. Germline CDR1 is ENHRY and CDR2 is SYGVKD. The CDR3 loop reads CAISEEGDQPQHF. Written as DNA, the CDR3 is TGTGCCATCAGTGAGGAGGGGGATCAGCCCCAGCATTTT.

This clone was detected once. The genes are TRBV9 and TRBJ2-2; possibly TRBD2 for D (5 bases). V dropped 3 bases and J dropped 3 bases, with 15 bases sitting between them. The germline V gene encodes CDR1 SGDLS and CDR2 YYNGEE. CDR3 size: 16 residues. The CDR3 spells CASSAAANGDTGELFF. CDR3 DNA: TGTGCCAGCAGCGCAGCGGCCAACGGGGACACCGGGGAGCTGTTTTTT.

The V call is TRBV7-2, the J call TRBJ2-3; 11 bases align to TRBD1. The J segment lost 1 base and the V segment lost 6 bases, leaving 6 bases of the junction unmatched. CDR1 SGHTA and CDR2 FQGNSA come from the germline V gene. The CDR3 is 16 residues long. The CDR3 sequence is CASRTRDRGGTDTQYF. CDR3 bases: TGTGCCAGCAGAACACGGGACAGGGGGGGCACAGATACGCAGTATTTT.

CDR3 protein: CASSSPSYYGYTF. The CDR3 DNA sequence: TGTGCCAGCAGTTCCCCGTCGTACTATGGCTACACCTTC. The V call is TRBV28, the J call TRBJ1-2; D call uncertain. Trimming took off 4 bases at V and 3 bases at J, with 9 bases between the two ends. Germline values: CDR1 MDHEN, CDR2 SYDVKM. The CDR3 contains 13 residues.

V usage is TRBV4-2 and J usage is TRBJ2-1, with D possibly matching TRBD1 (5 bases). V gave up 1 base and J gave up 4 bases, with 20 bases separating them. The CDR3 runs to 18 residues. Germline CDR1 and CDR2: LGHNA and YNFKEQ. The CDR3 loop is CASSQGFLRAIVYNEQFF. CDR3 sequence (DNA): TGTGCCAGCAGCCAAGGGTTTCTCAGGGCTATCGTTTACAATGAGCAGTTCTTC.

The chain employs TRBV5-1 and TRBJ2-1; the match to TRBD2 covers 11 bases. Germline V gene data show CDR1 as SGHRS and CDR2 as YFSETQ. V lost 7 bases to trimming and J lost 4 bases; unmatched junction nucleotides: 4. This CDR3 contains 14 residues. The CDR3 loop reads CASGGTSGYNEQFF. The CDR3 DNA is TGCGCCAGCGGCGGGACTAGCGGTTACAATGAGCAGTTCTTC.

The CDR3 reads CASSTGTEAFF. The CDR3 coding sequence is TGTGCCAGCAGCACAGGGACTGAAGCTTTCTTT. The chain links TRBV6-6 to TRBJ1-1, with D possibly being TRBD1 (6 bases). CDR1 is MNHNY and CDR2 is SVGAGI in the germline V gene (reference sequence). The CDR3 has 11 residues. Trimming removed 6 bases at V and 5 bases at J, with 7 bases between.

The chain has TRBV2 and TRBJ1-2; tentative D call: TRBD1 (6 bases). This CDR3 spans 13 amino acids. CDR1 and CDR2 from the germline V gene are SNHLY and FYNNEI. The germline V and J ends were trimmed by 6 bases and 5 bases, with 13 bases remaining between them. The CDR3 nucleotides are TGTGCCAGCAGCCCCGACGGACAGTATGGCTACACCTTC. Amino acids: CASSPDGQYGYTF. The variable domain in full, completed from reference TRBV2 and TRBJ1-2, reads EPEVTQTPSHQVTQMGQEVILRCVPISNHLYFYWYRQILGQKVEFLVSFYNNEISEKSEIFDDQFSVERPDGSNFTLKIRSTKLEDSAMYFCASSPDGQYGYTFGSGTRLTVV.

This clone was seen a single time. CDR3 DNA: TGTGCCAGCAGCCCGGGGGGGGTGAACACTGAAGCTTTCTTT. It specifies CASSPGGVNTEAFF. The chain combines TRBV5-4 with TRBJ1-1; maybe TRBD1 (5 bases). Looked up from germline, CDR1 is SGHNT and CDR2 is YYREEE (reference sequence). Trimming cost V 4 bases and J 0 bases, with 10 bases left between them. This CDR3 spans 14 amino acids. Looking up the rest from reference TRBV5-4 and TRBJ1-1 gives the full variable domain: ETGVTQSPTHLIKTRGQQVTLRCSSQSGHNTVSWYQQALGQGPQFIFQYYREEENGRGNFPPRFSGLQFPNYSSELNVNALELDDSALYLCASSPGGVNTEAFFGQGTRLTVV.

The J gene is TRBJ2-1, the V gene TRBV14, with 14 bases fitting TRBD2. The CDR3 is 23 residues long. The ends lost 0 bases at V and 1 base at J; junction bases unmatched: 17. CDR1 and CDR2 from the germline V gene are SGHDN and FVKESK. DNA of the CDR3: TGTGCCAGCAGCCAAGATTTGCGTATCCCCCCGACTAGCGGGAGGGGTTCCTACAATGAGCAGTTCTTC. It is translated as CASSQDLRIPPTSGRGSYNEQFF.

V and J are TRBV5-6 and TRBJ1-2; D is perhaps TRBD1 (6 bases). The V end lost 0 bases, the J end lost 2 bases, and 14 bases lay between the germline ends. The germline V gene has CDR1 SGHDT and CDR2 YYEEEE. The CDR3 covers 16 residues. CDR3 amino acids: CASSLAFKGVNYGYTF. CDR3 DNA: TGTGCCAGCAGCTTGGCCTTTAAGGGGGTGAACTATGGCTACACCTTC.

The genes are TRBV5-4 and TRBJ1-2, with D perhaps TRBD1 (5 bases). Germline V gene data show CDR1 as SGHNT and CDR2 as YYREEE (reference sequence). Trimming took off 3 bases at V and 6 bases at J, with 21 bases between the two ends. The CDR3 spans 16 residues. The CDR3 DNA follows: TGTGCCAGCAGCTCTGAAGCGTGGGGCATTCGGGATGGCTACACCTTC. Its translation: CASSSEAWGIRDGYTF.

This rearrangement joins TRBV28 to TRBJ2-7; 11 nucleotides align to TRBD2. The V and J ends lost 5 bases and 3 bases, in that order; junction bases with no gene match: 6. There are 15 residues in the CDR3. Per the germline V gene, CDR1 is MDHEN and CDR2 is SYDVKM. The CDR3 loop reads CASSPLAGGYYEQYF. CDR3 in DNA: TGTGCCAGCAGTCCGTTAGCGGGAGGGTACTACGAGCAGTACTTC.

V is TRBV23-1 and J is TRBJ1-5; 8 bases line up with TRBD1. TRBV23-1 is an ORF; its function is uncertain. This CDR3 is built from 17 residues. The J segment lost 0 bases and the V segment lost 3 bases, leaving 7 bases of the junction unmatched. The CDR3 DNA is TGCGCCAGCAGTCATCGGACAGGGAGATATAGCAATCAGCCCCAGCATTTT. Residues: CASSHRTGRYSNQPQHF.